The 13 T cell receptor beta chains reported below all come from one sample, sequenced in a study of cytomegalovirus exposure and HLA in healthy donors. The primer mix had 60 Vbeta and 13 Jbeta primers. Profiling relied on immunoSEQ multiplex PCR, and the TCRdb table lists in-frame clones only, not all of them. The repertoire holds around 100,000 clones, 83% seen once, with 2.6% in the top ten. The sample taken for sequencing was PBMCs. These receptors all stem from a man aged 35 to 55 in good health and CMV-seronegative.

J is TRBJ2-3 and V is TRBV27; the D is unclear. V dropped 6 bases and J dropped 4 bases, with 14 bases sitting between them. Germline V CDR1 and CDR2: MNHEY, SMNVEV (reference sequence). The CDR3 is 14 amino acids. DNA for the CDR3: TGTGCCAGCAGCACCACCTGGGCCGCAGATACGCAGTATTTT. Translated, it gives CASSTTWAADTQYF.

The chain couples TRBV4-2 to TRBJ2-7; D gene ambiguous. Looked up from germline, CDR1 is LGHNA and CDR2 is YNFKEQ. The CDR3 has 13 residues. The V and J ends lost 1 base and 7 bases respectively, with 11 bases between them. CDR3 residues: CASSQAPLREQYF. The CDR3 nucleotides read TGTGCCAGCAGCCAAGCTCCCCTCCGGGAGCAGTACTTC.

This clone has just a few counts. V usage is TRBV2 and J usage is TRBJ2-7, with TRBD1 matching over 9 bases. V dropped 6 bases and J dropped 2; count of bases not matched to a gene: 5. Per the germline V gene, CDR1 is SNHLY and CDR2 is FYNNEI. This CDR3 is built from 14 residues. CDR3 sequence (DNA): TGTGCCAGCAGCACCGGGACAGGGACCTACGAGCAGTACTTC. It encodes CASSTGTGTYEQYF. Complete variable domain (other parts from reference TRBV2 and TRBJ2-7): EPEVTQTPSHQVTQMGQEVILRCVPISNHLYFYWYRQILGQKVEFLVSFYNNEISEKSEIFDDQFSVERPDGSNFTLKIRSTKLEDSAMYFCASSTGTGTYEQYFGPGTRLTVT.

A note on this clone: The junction does not match germline at one end; this may be a read error. The rearrangement links TRBV9 to TRBJ1-1, with TRBD1 matching 8 bases. This CDR3 is 15 amino acids long. Per the germline V gene, CDR1 is SGDLS and CDR2 is YYNGEE. CDR3 bases: TGTGCCAGCAGCACCGGAGGGACAGGATGGACTGGAGCTTTCTTT. Residues: CASSTGGTGWTGAFF.

This chain uses TRBV4-3 with TRBJ2-1; 10 nucleotides align to TRBD1. With 1 base clipped from V and 5 bases from J, the junction kept 2 bases outside the gene matches. CDR1 and CDR2 from the germline V gene are LGHNA and YSLEER. CDR3 length: 15 amino acids. The DNA for the CDR3 is TGCGCCAGCAGCCAAGTGACAGGGGGCAACAATGAGCAGTTCTTC. Its translation: CASSQVTGGNNEQFF.

The CDR3 DNA reads TGCGCCAGCAGCCAACCAACAGTAGCCAAAAACATTCAGTACTTC. This encodes CASSQPTVAKNIQYF. J is TRBJ2-4 and V is TRBV4-1; D ambiguous. The CDR3 length is 15 residues. The germline gives CDR1 MGHRA, CDR2 YSYEKL. V was clipped by 2 bases and J by 0 bases, with 8 bases between them.

On this clone: The junction and the germline gene differ at one end; a read error may be behind it. This chain joins TRBV2 and TRBJ1-5, with D perhaps TRBD1 (6 bases). Germline CDR1 SNHLY, CDR2 FYNNEI. This CDR3 has 15 amino acids. The CDR3 DNA reads TGTGCCGGCAGTATGGACAGCAATAGCAATCAGCCCCAGCATTTT. Its translation is CAGSMDSNSNQPQHF.

The V gene is TRBV10-3, the J gene TRBJ1-2; D remains ambiguous. There are 14 residues in the CDR3. Germline lookup yields CDR1 ENHRY and CDR2 SYGVKD. V shed 0 bases and J shed 3 bases, with 8 bases lying between them. CDR3 sequence (DNA): TGTGCCATCAGTGAGTCAGGAGGATACTATGGCTACACCTTC. Translated: CAISESGGYYGYTF.

J is TRBJ2-7 and V is TRBV6-1; D ambiguous. The CDR3 sequence is 8 residues long. Looked up from germline, CDR1 is MNHNS and CDR2 is SASEGT. CDR3: CPAYEQYF. CDR3 nucleotide sequence: TGTCCCGCCTACGAGCAGTACTTC.

As to this clone: One end of the junction varies from germline; a read error may be responsible. V is TRBV14 and J is TRBJ2-5, with TRBD2 matching over 10 bases. This CDR3 contains 14 residues. Germline V gives CDR1 SGHDN, CDR2 FVKESK. The CDR3, as DNA: TGCTCCAGACTAGCGGGTCCCTTCGCAGAGACCCAGTACTTC. It yields the protein CSRLAGPFAETQYF.

The V call is TRBV4-1, the J call TRBJ1-2, with a weak D call TRBD1 (6 bases). The germline CDR1 and CDR2 sequences are MGHRA and YSYEKL. V shed 5 bases and J shed 1 base, with 20 bases lying between them. This CDR3 is 17 amino acids long. CDR3 loop: CASSKRQDLEFNYGYTF. Here the CDR3 DNA reads TGCGCCAGCAGCAAAAGACAGGACTTGGAATTTAACTATGGCTACACCTTC.

This clone was recorded once. This rearrangement joins TRBV7-9 to TRBJ2-1, with 10 bases fitting TRBD2. V shed 5 bases, J shed 6 bases, and the junction held 7 bases outside the gene matches. The CDR3 is made up of 15 amino acids. The germline gives CDR1 SEHNR, CDR2 FQNEAQ (reference sequence). The CDR3 DNA sequence: TGTGCCAGCAGCACGAGCGGGGGGGCTACCAATGAGCAGTTCTTC. This gives the protein CASSTSGGATNEQFF.

CDR3 in DNA: TGTGCCAGCCGCGGGGGTCTATCCTACGAGCAGTACTTC. This sequence encodes CASRGGLSYEQYF. J is TRBJ2-7 and V is TRBV2; 7 bases are a match to TRBD2. V trimming: 8 bases; J trimming: 1 base; junction bases outside the gene matches: 5. This CDR3 has 13 amino acids. Germline values: CDR1 SNHLY, CDR2 FYNNEI.